The 19 T cell receptor beta chains presented below share a single source sample, sequenced in a study of neoadjuvant nivolumab and ipilimumab in lung cancer. The repertoire was sequenced with immunoSEQ multiplex PCR; TCRdb's copy has only in-frame clones and lacks some. Among 39,000 or so clones, roughly 89% were seen once, and the ten largest hold approximately 3.3%. Material: peripheral blood, obtained before neoadjuvant nivolumab, alone or with ipilimumab. The receptors shown here come from an adult with non-small cell lung cancer.

The V call is TRBV18, the J call TRBJ2-7; TRBD1 is a possible D gene (5 bases). Looked up from germline, CDR1 is KGHSH and CDR2 is LQKENI. The V end lost 4 bases, the J end lost 4 bases, and 17 bases lay between the germline ends. The CDR3 contains 15 residues. The CDR3 DNA is TGTGCCAGCTCACGTGCAGGGTTGTTAGTATACGAGCAGTACTTC. Its protein is CASSRAGLLVYEQYF. The full variable domain, in which reference TRBV18 and TRBJ2-7 provide the parts outside the CDR3, is NAGVMQNPRHLVRRRGQEARLRCSPMKGHSHVYWYRQLPEEGLKFMVYLQKENIIDESGMPKERFSAEFPKEGPSILRIQQVVRGDSAAYFCASSRAGLLVYEQYFGPGTRLTVT.

This clone was counted between two and nine times. This chain uses TRBV5-1 with TRBJ1-2; D remains unclear. CDR1 and CDR2 from the germline V gene are SGHRS and YFSETQ. The ends were cut back, 0 bases at V and 6 bases at J, with 6 bases in the middle. The CDR3 totals 12 residues. Here the CDR3 reads CASSLARDGYTF. The DNA of the CDR3 is TGCGCCAGCAGCTTGGCGCGGGATGGCTACACCTTC.

J is TRBJ2-3 and V is TRBV7-3; tentative D call: TRBD2 (6 bases). With 4 bases removed from V and 4 bases from J, the gap between germline ends came to 9 bases. Germline assignment: CDR1 SGHTA and CDR2 FQGTGA. CDR3 length: 13 amino acids. CDR3 in amino acids: CASSWGGSDTQYF. CDR3 DNA: TGTGCCAGCAGCTGGGGAGGTTCAGATACGCAGTATTTT.

The V call is TRBV5-5, the J call TRBJ2-7; perhaps TRBD2 as D (5 bases). V lost 3 bases and J 2 bases, leaving 9 bases between the germline ends. The CDR3 is made up of 13 amino acids. CDR1 is SGHKS and CDR2 is YYEKEE in the germline V gene (reference sequence). The CDR3 loop reads CASSWTGPYEQYF. The CDR3 DNA reads TGTGCCAGCAGCTGGACTGGCCCCTACGAGCAGTACTTC.

This sequence joins TRBV27 and TRBJ2-7, with no clear D. Germline V CDR1 and CDR2: MNHEY, SMNVEV (reference sequence). V was shortened by 10 bases and J by 2 bases, with 6 bases between the two germline ends. The CDR3 consists of 10 residues. The CDR3 reads CATFTYEQYF. The CDR3 DNA follows: TGTGCCACCTTCACCTACGAGCAGTACTTC.

This rearrangement joins TRBV29-1 to TRBJ2-6, with D perhaps given as TRBD1 or TRBD2 (5 bases each). Deletions cut 3 bases from V and 0 bases from J, with 15 bases between. Germline CDR1 and CDR2: SQVTM and ANQGSEA. The CDR3 totals 17 residues. DNA for the CDR3: TGCAGCGTTGATGAGGGGCCAAACTACTCTGGGGCCAACGTCCTGACTTTC. Encoded protein: CSVDEGPNYSGANVLTF.

The genes are TRBV5-4 and TRBJ2-1; 8 bases are a match to TRBD1. V lost 2 bases and J lost 0; bases outside the gene matches: 7. This CDR3 is built from 17 residues. Germline V gene lookup returns CDR1 SGHNT and CDR2 YYREEE (reference sequence). CDR3 amino acids: CASSLHGGQGSYNEQFF. CDR3 nucleotides: TGTGCCAGCAGCTTACATGGAGGACAGGGCTCCTACAATGAGCAGTTCTTC.

This clone was seen a single time. This chain links TRBV11-2 with TRBJ2-5; TRBD1 agrees at 10 bases. Losses at the gene ends were 1 base for V and 5 bases for J; bases not matched to a gene: 10. CDR1 SGHAT and CDR2 FQNNGV come from the germline V gene. This CDR3 region has 17 residues. The CDR3 loop reads CASSLGLGQGNGETQYF. Written as DNA, the CDR3 is TGTGCCAGCAGCTTAGGTTTGGGACAGGGGAACGGGGAGACCCAGTACTTC.

The chain is built from TRBV5-4 and TRBJ2-7, with 16 positions matching TRBD2. J lost 2 bases, V lost 5 bases, and 7 bases had no gene match. Germline V gives CDR1 SGHNT, CDR2 YYREEE (reference sequence). The CDR3 consists of 17 residues. The CDR3 protein is CASSLGLAGGPAYEQYF. The CDR3 bases are TGTGCCAGCAGTCTGGGACTAGCGGGAGGGCCGGCCTACGAGCAGTACTTC.

This chain connects TRBV10-2 to TRBJ2-1; 14 nucleotides match TRBD2. Trimming cost V 10 bases and J 4 bases; bases outside gene matches: 12. The CDR3 is 17 residues long. The germline V gene has CDR1 WSHSY and CDR2 SAAADI. CDR3 in DNA: TGCGCCAACCTCACGACTAGCGGGAGGGACACATACAATGAGCAGTTCTTC. Translation: CANLTTSGRDTYNEQFF.

This rearrangement joins TRBV11-2 to TRBJ2-5, with TRBD1 matching 7 bases. Germline-derived CDR1 and CDR2 are SGHAT and FQNNGV. V was pared by 5 bases and J by 1 base, with 10 bases of the junction left unmatched. The CDR3 spans 16 residues. CDR3 region: CASSISTGATQETQYF. The CDR3 nucleotides are TGTGCCAGCAGCATTTCTACAGGGGCGACCCAAGAGACCCAGTACTTC.

The rearrangement joins TRBV27 to TRBJ2-7; TRBD2 agrees at 11 bases. The CDR3 spans 14 residues. The V segment lost 5 bases and the J segment 3 bases; nucleotides outside the gene matches: 3. Germline CDR1 and CDR2: MNHEY and SMNVEV (reference sequence). Here the CDR3 DNA reads TGTGCCAGCAGTCCGGGGACTAGCGGCTACGAGCAGTACTTC. This gives the protein CASSPGTSGYEQYF.

The chain employs TRBV18 and TRBJ2-5; TRBD2 is a possible D gene (6 bases). This CDR3 is 16 amino acids long. CDR1 is KGHSH and CDR2 is LQKENI in the germline V gene. V dropped 3 bases and J dropped 4 bases, with 18 bases sitting between them. CDR3 amino acids: CASSPLLEGSGETQYF. CDR3 in DNA: TGTGCCAGCTCACCCCTCCTTGAGGGTAGCGGAGAGACCCAGTACTTC.

V usage is TRBV30 and J usage is TRBJ2-7; 8 bases align to TRBD1. CDR1 is GTSNPN, CDR2 SVGIG, per germline (reference sequence). This CDR3 comprises 11 residues. V lost 5 bases, J lost 5 bases, and 2 bases stayed unmatched. The CDR3 bases are TGTGCCTGGGGACAGGGTCACGAGCAGTACTTC. Translating it yields CAWGQGHEQYF.

The chain carries TRBV6-1 and TRBJ2-2; maybe TRBD1 (6 bases). CDR3 length: 15 amino acids. Trimming shortened V by 5 bases and J by 3 bases, and 13 bases separated the two germline ends. Germline values: CDR1 MNHNS, CDR2 SASEGT. In nucleotides, the CDR3 is TGTGCCAGCAGTCAGGGGCTACGGTACACCGGGGAGCTGTTTTTT. Residues: CASSQGLRYTGELFF.

V is TRBV7-2 and J is TRBJ2-5; a weak D match, TRBD2 (5 bases). This CDR3 has 14 amino acids. The germline V gene encodes CDR1 SGHTA and CDR2 FQGNSA. V gave up 1 base and J gave up 5 bases, with 11 bases separating them. The CDR3 sequence: CASSLVRGKETQYF. The CDR3 DNA reads as TGTGCCAGCAGCTTAGTTCGAGGGAAGGAGACCCAGTACTTC.

The chain uses TRBV5-1 and TRBJ2-5, with D hard to call. Trimming shortened V by 3 bases and J by 5 bases, and 5 bases separated the two germline ends. Germline V gives CDR1 SGHRS, CDR2 YFSETQ. The CDR3 sequence is 11 residues long. The DNA for the CDR3 is TGCGCCAGCAGCTCAAGGGAGACCCAGTACTTC. As protein: CASSSRETQYF.

The chain couples TRBV5-6 to TRBJ2-3; D might be TRBD2 (5 bases). The CDR3 extends over 16 amino acids. Per germline, CDR1 SGHDT and CDR2 YYEEEE. Trimming cost V 1 base and J 2 bases, with 14 bases left between them. Here the CDR3 reads CASSLSFSGYTDTQYF. For the CDR3, the DNA is TGTGCCAGCAGCTTGTCTTTCAGCGGCTACACAGATACGCAGTATTTT.

CDR3 sequence (DNA): TGTGCCAGCTCACCGCCCGGGACAGGGGCCTTGGGCAAAAACATTCAGTACTTC. Its translation is CASSPPGTGALGKNIQYF. The rearrangement uses TRBV18 and TRBJ2-4; the match to TRBD1 covers 10 bases. The germline V gene has CDR1 KGHSH and CDR2 LQKENI. There are 18 residues in the CDR3. V shed 3 bases, J shed 3 bases, and the junction held 11 bases outside the gene matches.